Reported below is one T cell receptor (beta chain). What it binds is unknown. These data belong to a study of shared clonotypes between healthy human individuals. Study-level results: It was expected that sequencing depth would affect clonotype sharing among donors.

Germline CDR1 LNHDA, CDR2 SQIVND (reference sequence). V lost 1 base, J lost 3 bases, and 11 bases stayed unmatched. The CDR3 has 17 residues. Generated by immunoSEQ multiplex PCR, the TCRdb table keeps only in-frame clones and is missing some. The sample lists a few million clones; around nine tenths were seen once. The chain uses TRBV19 and TRBJ1-1; TRBD1 agrees at 7 bases. Sequencing was done on a sample of naive CD4+ T cells sorted from blood. As to subset: CD45RA+ positively selected. This receptor was taken from a young man in good health. CDR3 amino acids: CASSIGGRGIGYTEAFF. The CDR3 nucleotides read TGTGCCAGTAGTATAGGGGGCAGGGGGATCGGTTACACTGAAGCTTTCTTT.